This TCR beta chain stems from a study of technical replicates of blood from a few donors. Method: immunoSEQ multiplex PCR; TCRdb's copy keeps in-frame clones and lacks some. The data show approximately 97,000 clones, 95% to 97% seen once. The CDR3 spans 16 residues. This chain uses TRBV21-1 with TRBJ2-1; TRBD2 reflects the table's D call only, with no check against the DNA. TRBV21-1 is described as a pseudogene. The sequence derives from a human donor in good health. Sample: T cells isolated from PBMCs. DNA for the CDR3: TGTGCCAGCAGCAATTCGCTAGCGGGAGGGCCTCCCGAGCAGTTCTTC. This codes for CASSNSLAGGPPEQFF.